This TCR beta chain was retrieved from a study of T cell responses to AZD1222 COVID-19 vaccine. Remarks on this clone: Its antigen is still unknown.

Here immunoSEQ multiplex PCR was the method, and the copy in TCRdb shows in-frame clones only, minus some. The sample has some 69,000 clones, about four fifths seen once; the top ten hold over 12%. CDR3 length: 15 residues. The germline V and J ends were trimmed by 2 bases and 5 bases, with 15 bases remaining between them. Germline V lookup: CDR1 SGHTA, CDR2 FQGNSA. General study points: The peak T cell response came first, and repertoires were sampled only after it. Spike-spanning, vaccine-associated CD4 TCRs were dominant at 160-218 and 743-854. Receipt of two AZD1222 doses was followed by a rise in Spike-specific TCR breadth and depth.

This receptor was identified in an adult who received the AZD1222 COVID-19 vaccine. The source material was peripheral blood, sampled 28 days after the second AZD1222 dose. This chain links TRBV7-2 with TRBJ1-2; D ambiguous. CDR3 sequence reads: CASSLNAASRYGYTF. The CDR3 DNA follows: TGTGCCAGCAGCTTAAATGCGGCCTCCCGTTATGGCTACACCTTC.